Listed below are T cell receptor beta chains from one sample, sequenced in a study of T cells in Graves' hyperthyroidism and ophthalmopathy. TCRdb used MiXCR to reprocess the multiplex PCR reads, holding one entry per CDR3 protein. The sample has 280,000 or so distinct CDR3 sequences; less than 30% are singletons. Material: blood. These receptors all stem from a man aged 35 to 55 with Graves' hyperthyroidism that later progressed to Graves' ophthalmopathy. CDR3s include the opening cysteine and the closing phenylalanine or tryptophan. Each record gives: D gene, V gene, clone size, J gene, CDR3 DNA, CDR3 protein. The D gene is left open where the match is weak. Clone size appears in some rows only: once, few, many, or a class for an expanded clone.

D gene: TRBD1
V gene: TRBV20-1
clone size: -
J gene: TRBJ1-2
CDR3 DNA: TGCAGTGCTAAAAATCAGACTCCGGGACAGGGACATGGCTACACCTTC
CDR3 protein: CSAKNQTPGQGHGYTF

D gene: TRBD2
V gene: TRBV15
clone size: many
J gene: TRBJ2-7
CDR3 DNA: TGTGCCACCAGCAGAGTTTTAGCGGGAGCGGGGGAGCAGTACTTC
CDR3 protein: CATSRVLAGAGEQYF

D gene: -
V gene: TRBV11-1
clone size: many
J gene: TRBJ2-1
CDR3 DNA: TGTGCCAGCAGCTTAGCGGGCTCCTACAATGAGCAGTTCTTC
CDR3 protein: CASSLAGSYNEQFF

D gene: -
V gene: TRBV30
clone size: few
J gene: TRBJ2-7
CDR3 DNA: TGTGCCTGGAGTGTAAGACAGCTTGGGGAGCAGTACTTC
CDR3 protein: CAWSVRQLGEQYF

D gene: -
V gene: TRBV29-1
clone size: many
J gene: TRBJ1-2
CDR3 DNA: TGCAGCGCGTACAGGGAAGGAGGCTACACCTTC
CDR3 protein: CSAYREGGYTF

D gene: -
V gene: TRBV2
clone size: many
J gene: TRBJ2-5
CDR3 DNA: TGTGCCAGCAGTGGTACGACGGACTTAGAAGAGACCCAGTACTTC
CDR3 protein: CASSGTTDLEETQYF

D gene: -
V gene: TRBV28
clone size: -
J gene: TRBJ1-1
CDR3 DNA: TGTGCCAGCAGTTTGAAGCTTCTTACTTTCTTT
CDR3 protein: CASSLKLLTFF

D gene: -
V gene: TRBV28
clone size: many
J gene: TRBJ1-2
CDR3 DNA: TGTGCCAGCAGAATTAATTTCTCTGGCTACACCTTC
CDR3 protein: CASRINFSGYTF

D gene: -
V gene: TRBV11-2
clone size: -
J gene: TRBJ2-6
CDR3 DNA: TGTGCCAGCAGTCCCAGGCGAGCTCCCTCTGGGGCCAACGTCCTGACTTTC
CDR3 protein: CASSPRRAPSGANVLTF

D gene: -
V gene: TRBV5-1
clone size: many
J gene: TRBJ1-3
CDR3 DNA: TGCGCCAGCAGCGCGGACAGTGGAAACACCATATATTTT
CDR3 protein: CASSADSGNTIYF

D gene: -
V gene: TRBV20-1
clone size: many
J gene: TRBJ2-2
CDR3 DNA: TGCAGTGCCCTTTGGGGCGGCACCGGGGAGCTGTTTTTT
CDR3 protein: CSALWGGTGELFF

D gene: -
V gene: TRBV7-9
clone size: many
J gene: TRBJ1-5
CDR3 DNA: TGTGCCAGCAGCTTCGGGGGACTTGTCAATCAGCCCCAGCATTTT
CDR3 protein: CASSFGGLVNQPQHF

D gene: TRBD2
V gene: TRBV6-1
clone size: -
J gene: TRBJ2-7
CDR3 DNA: TGTGCCAGCAGAAGACTAGCGGGAGGTTGGGACGAGCAGTACTTC
CDR3 protein: CASRRLAGGWDEQYF

D gene: TRBD2
V gene: TRBV20-1
clone size: many
J gene: TRBJ2-3
CDR3 DNA: TGCAGTGCTAGCCCGACTAGCGGAGAGGGGGACACAGATACGCAGTATTTT
CDR3 protein: CSASPTSGEGDTDTQYF

D gene: TRBD1
V gene: TRBV29-1
clone size: once
J gene: TRBJ1-1
CDR3 DNA: TGCAGCGTTGGGGTGACAGGGGGATTGAACACTGAAGCTTTCTTT
CDR3 protein: CSVGVTGGLNTEAFF

D gene: -
V gene: TRBV6-1
clone size: -
J gene: TRBJ2-7
CDR3 DNA: TGTGCCAGCAGTGCTAACCGGAACGAGCAGTACTTC
CDR3 protein: CASSANRNEQYF

D gene: -
V gene: TRBV16
clone size: many
J gene: TRBJ1-1
CDR3 DNA: TGTGCCAGCAGCCCTCCTGGCGGTCAGGAGCGAGCTTTCTTT
CDR3 protein: CASSPPGGQERAFF

D gene: -
V gene: TRBV12-3/TRBV12-4
clone size: many
J gene: TRBJ2-2
CDR3 DNA: TGTGCCAGCAGTTTATCTCTTTCGGGTATAGGGGAGCTGTTTTTT
CDR3 protein: CASSLSLSGIGELFF

D gene: TRBD2
V gene: TRBV30
clone size: -
J gene: TRBJ2-1
CDR3 DNA: TGTGCCTGCCCAATGGGGGGGTACTACAATGAGCAGTTCTTC
CDR3 protein: CACPMGGYYNEQFF

D gene: -
V gene: TRBV12-3/TRBV12-4
clone size: few
J gene: TRBJ2-2
CDR3 DNA: TGTGCCAGCAGTTTAGGAGGGCTCACCGGGGAGCTGTTTTTT
CDR3 protein: CASSLGGLTGELFF

D gene: TRBD2
V gene: TRBV5-1
clone size: few
J gene: TRBJ2-5
CDR3 DNA: TGCGCCAGCAACCCCCTAGCGGGAGTGGCTAAGACCCAGTACTTC
CDR3 protein: CASNPLAGVAKTQYF

D gene: TRBD2
V gene: TRBV6-1
clone size: -
J gene: TRBJ2-7
CDR3 DNA: TGTGCCAGCGGGACTAGCGGCGACGAGCAGTACTTC
CDR3 protein: CASGTSGDEQYF

D gene: -
V gene: TRBV5-1
clone size: many
J gene: TRBJ2-7
CDR3 DNA: TGCGCCAGCAGCTTCCGACAGGACGGTACCTACGAGCAGTACTTC
CDR3 protein: CASSFRQDGTYEQYF

D gene: -
V gene: TRBV12-3/TRBV12-4
clone size: many
J gene: TRBJ1-3
CDR3 DNA: TGTGCCAGCAGCTCGAACCCTGGAAACACCATATATTTT
CDR3 protein: CASSSNPGNTIYF

D gene: TRBD2
V gene: TRBV29-1
clone size: many
J gene: TRBJ2-7
CDR3 DNA: TGCAGCGTTCGAAGGGGAGGGATCGACGAGCAGTACTTC
CDR3 protein: CSVRRGGIDEQYF

D gene: -
V gene: TRBV7-9
clone size: many
J gene: TRBJ1-1
CDR3 DNA: TGTGCCAGCAGCACGACGAGGGGTACTGAAGCTTTCTTT
CDR3 protein: CASSTTRGTEAFF

D gene: TRBD2
V gene: TRBV11-2
clone size: -
J gene: TRBJ2-5
CDR3 DNA: TGTGCCAGCAGCTTAGGAGTAGCGGGAGGCGGGGTCGAGACCCAGTACTTC
CDR3 protein: CASSLGVAGGGVETQYF

D gene: TRBD1
V gene: TRBV27
clone size: many
J gene: TRBJ1-5
CDR3 DNA: TGTGCCAGCAGTTCATGGGACAGGGGGCCTAATCAGCCCCAGCATTTT
CDR3 protein: CASSSWDRGPNQPQHF

D gene: -
V gene: TRBV20-1
clone size: -
J gene: TRBJ2-5
CDR3 DNA: TGCAGTGCTAGGGCGGGTGAGACCCAGTACTTC
CDR3 protein: CSARAGETQYF

D gene: -
V gene: TRBV9
clone size: many
J gene: TRBJ1-3
CDR3 DNA: TGTGCCAGCAGCGTAAGGTGGGGGTCAGGAAACACCATATATTTT
CDR3 protein: CASSVRWGSGNTIYF

D gene: TRBD2
V gene: TRBV2
clone size: many
J gene: TRBJ2-2
CDR3 DNA: TGTGCCAGCACTGGGACTAGCGGAAACACCGGGGAGCTGTTTTTT
CDR3 protein: CASTGTSGNTGELFF

D gene: -
V gene: TRBV7-9
clone size: many
J gene: TRBJ1-1
CDR3 DNA: TGTGCCAGCAGCTTGCGTTTTAATCTGAACACTGAAGCTTTCTTT
CDR3 protein: CASSLRFNLNTEAFF

D gene: TRBD1
V gene: TRBV27
clone size: many
J gene: TRBJ1-2
CDR3 DNA: TGTGCCAGCTCCCAGGAGAGGCGCAGACAGGGTCTCTATGGCTACACCTTC
CDR3 protein: CASSQERRRQGLYGYTF

D gene: TRBD2
V gene: TRBV4-1
clone size: many
J gene: TRBJ2-2
CDR3 DNA: TGCGCCAGCAGCCGCGGGACTATTGACACCGGGGAGCTGTTTTTT
CDR3 protein: CASSRGTIDTGELFF

D gene: TRBD1
V gene: TRBV20-1
clone size: many
J gene: TRBJ1-2
CDR3 DNA: TGCAGTGCTAAGGACAGGAACCCCTTC
CDR3 protein: CSAKDRNPF

D gene: -
V gene: TRBV6-5
clone size: many
J gene: TRBJ1-5
CDR3 DNA: TGTGCCAGCAGTTACTCGTCAGGCCTCAATCAGCCCCAGCATTTT
CDR3 protein: CASSYSSGLNQPQHF

D gene: TRBD2
V gene: TRBV7-2
clone size: many
J gene: TRBJ2-5
CDR3 DNA: TGTGCCAGCAGCATTGGGGCGGGGGTTCCAGAGACCCAGTACTTC
CDR3 protein: CASSIGAGVPETQYF

D gene: TRBD1
V gene: TRBV11-3
clone size: -
J gene: TRBJ2-7
CDR3 DNA: TGTGCCAGCAGCTGGGGACAGGGGGAGCAGTACTTC
CDR3 protein: CASSWGQGEQYF

D gene: TRBD1
V gene: TRBV6-5
clone size: many
J gene: TRBJ1-5
CDR3 DNA: TGTGCCAGCAGTCCGACAGGGCGTCAGCCCCAGCATTTT
CDR3 protein: CASSPTGRQPQHF

D gene: TRBD2
V gene: TRBV28
clone size: many
J gene: TRBJ2-7
CDR3 DNA: TGTGCCAGCAGTCCGCTCGGGACTAGCGGGAGGTGGGTCTACGAGCAGTACTTC
CDR3 protein: CASSPLGTSGRWVYEQYF

D gene: TRBD1
V gene: TRBV20-1
clone size: many
J gene: TRBJ1-2
CDR3 DNA: TGCAGTGCTAGAGGGGACAGTAACTATGGCTACACCTTC
CDR3 protein: CSARGDSNYGYTF

D gene: -
V gene: TRBV29-1
clone size: many
J gene: TRBJ1-3
CDR3 DNA: TGCAGCGTCAACAGTGGAAACACCATATATTTT
CDR3 protein: CSVNSGNTIYF

D gene: TRBD1
V gene: TRBV12-5
clone size: many
J gene: TRBJ1-5
CDR3 DNA: TGTGCTAGTGCGGACAGGGTAAGCAATCAGCCCCAGCATTTT
CDR3 protein: CASADRVSNQPQHF

D gene: TRBD1
V gene: TRBV11-2
clone size: many
J gene: TRBJ2-7
CDR3 DNA: TGTGCCAGCAGCTTAGTACCCCAAGGGGGCAAGAACGAGCAGTACTTC
CDR3 protein: CASSLVPQGGKNEQYF

D gene: TRBD1
V gene: TRBV20-1
clone size: -
J gene: TRBJ1-3
CDR3 DNA: TGCAGTGCCGGACAGGGGGCGTCTGGAAACACCATATATTTT
CDR3 protein: CSAGQGASGNTIYF

D gene: -
V gene: TRBV10-2
clone size: many
J gene: TRBJ2-5
CDR3 DNA: TGCGCCAGCAGTGAGAAGGGATCAGAGACCCAGTACTTC
CDR3 protein: CASSEKGSETQYF

D gene: -
V gene: TRBV20-1
clone size: many
J gene: TRBJ1-5
CDR3 DNA: TGCAGTGTAACAGGCACTATGAATAATCAGCCCCAGCATTTT
CDR3 protein: CSVTGTMNNQPQHF

D gene: -
V gene: TRBV11-1
clone size: many
J gene: TRBJ2-6
CDR3 DNA: TGTGCCAGCAGCCAACGGGGTTTCAGCTCTGGGGCCAACGTCCTGACTTTC
CDR3 protein: CASSQRGFSSGANVLTF

D gene: -
V gene: TRBV28
clone size: many
J gene: TRBJ2-2
CDR3 DNA: TGTGCCAGCGGGGGCAGTGGCGTAGGGACCGGGGAGCTGTTTTTT
CDR3 protein: CASGGSGVGTGELFF